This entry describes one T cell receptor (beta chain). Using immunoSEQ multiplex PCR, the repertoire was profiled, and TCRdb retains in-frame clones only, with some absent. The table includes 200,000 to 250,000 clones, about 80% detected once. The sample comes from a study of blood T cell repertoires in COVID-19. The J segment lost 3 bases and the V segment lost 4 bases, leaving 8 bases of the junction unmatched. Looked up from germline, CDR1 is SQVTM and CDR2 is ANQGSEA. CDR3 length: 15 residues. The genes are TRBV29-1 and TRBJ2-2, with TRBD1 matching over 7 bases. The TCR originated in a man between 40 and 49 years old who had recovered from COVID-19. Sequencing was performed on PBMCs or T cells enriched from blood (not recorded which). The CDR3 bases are TGCAGCGTTGCACAGGGGATTTTTGACACCGGGGAGCTGTTTTTT. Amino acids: CSVAQGIFDTGELFF.